These 26 T cell receptor beta chains originate from one sample sequenced in a study of OX40 agonist ivuxolimab in advanced cancers. Libraries were prepared by immunoSEQ multiplex PCR; TCRdb keeps only in-frame clonotypes and omits some of them. The top ten clones hold 3.4% of a sample with about 61,000 clones, 80% to 85% of them seen once. This material consisted of CD4+ or CD8+ T cells sorted from blood, taken in a trial of the OX40 agonist ivuxolimab. The receptors shown here come from an adult with an advanced solid tumor such as melanoma, head and neck, liver or kidney cancer.

The chain is built from TRBV6-1 and TRBJ1-6; tentatively, D is TRBD1 (6 bases). V was trimmed by 7 bases and J by 14 bases, leaving 12 bases between them. This CDR3 contains 11 residues. CDR1 is MNHNS and CDR2 is SASEGT in the germline V gene. The CDR3 coding sequence is TGTGCCAGCACCGACAGGCGATCCCTCCACTTT. Its protein product is CASTDRRSLHF.

This chain uses TRBV5-4 with TRBJ1-5, with D perhaps matching TRBD1 (5 bases). V gave up 4 bases and J gave up 7 bases, with 12 bases separating them. The CDR3 sequence is 13 residues long. Germline CDR1 SGHNT, CDR2 YYREEE (reference sequence). The CDR3 coding sequence is TGTGCCAGCAGCCCAGGGTTTGGACAGCCCCAGCATTTT. Translated: CASSPGFGQPQHF.

The chain carries TRBV5-6 and TRBJ2-3; a weak D match, TRBD1 (5 bases). The ends were cut back, 1 base at V and 2 bases at J, with 14 bases in the middle. The CDR3 runs to 16 residues. Germline CDR1 SGHDT, CDR2 YYEEEE. CDR3 loop: CASSLRTGLPTDTQYF. As DNA, the CDR3 is TGTGCCAGCAGCTTGAGAACAGGCCTTCCCACAGATACGCAGTATTTT. The entire variable domain, with the rest obtained from reference TRBV5-6 and TRBJ2-3, is as follows: DAGVTQSPTHLIKTRGQQVTLRCSPKSGHDTVSWYQQALGQGPQFIFQYYEEEERQRGNFPDRFSGHQFPNYSSELNVNALLLGDSALYLCASSLRTGLPTDTQYFGPGTRLTVL.

This rearrangement joins TRBV9 to TRBJ1-6; no clear D. V was pared by 1 base and J by 10 bases, with 12 bases between. This CDR3 spans 14 amino acids. Germline lookup yields CDR1 SGDLS and CDR2 YYNGEE. Written as DNA, the CDR3 is TGTGCCAGCAGCGTATCGGGTCAGGAATCACCCCTCCACTTT. This translates into CASSVSGQESPLHF.

This clone has only a few counts. The chain joins TRBV18 to TRBJ1-3; D gene unclear. From germline, CDR1 is KGHSH and CDR2 LQKENI. The CDR3 has 14 residues. V was cut by 6 bases and J by 0 bases, with 9 bases left in between. CDR3 bases: TGTGCCAGCTCCCCGGAGCGCTCTGGAAACACCATATATTTT. It encodes CASSPERSGNTIYF.

V is TRBV5-6 and J is TRBJ2-3; D tentatively fits TRBD1 or TRBD2 (5 bases each). CDR1 is SGHDT, CDR2 YYEEEE, per germline. The ends were cut back, 4 bases at V and 6 bases at J, with 12 bases in the middle. The CDR3 loop spans 13 amino acids. Written as DNA, the CDR3 is TGTGCCAGCAGCGGGGCCGGGGCGGATACGCAGTATTTT. Encoded protein: CASSGAGADTQYF. Drawing the rest from reference TRBV5-6 and TRBJ2-3, the complete variable domain is DAGVTQSPTHLIKTRGQQVTLRCSPKSGHDTVSWYQQALGQGPQFIFQYYEEEERQRGNFPDRFSGHQFPNYSSELNVNALLLGDSALYLCASSGAGADTQYFGPGTRLTVL.

About this clone itself: The same CDR3 also results from other DNA sequences found in this sample. This chain connects TRBV18 to TRBJ2-7, with a possible D match to TRBD1 (6 bases). The V gene lost 3 bases and the J gene lost 0 bases, with 9 bases spanning the gap. CDR1 KGHSH and CDR2 LQKENI come from the germline V gene. The length of the CDR3 is 14 residues. The CDR3 DNA is TGTGCCAGCTCACCCGGACAGAGCTCCTACGAGCAGTACTTC. Encoded protein: CASSPGQSSYEQYF.

The J gene is TRBJ2-1, the V gene TRBV15; 15 bases align to TRBD2. The CDR3 loop spans 19 amino acids. In germline, CDR1 is LNHNV, CDR2 YYDKDF (reference sequence). The ends lost 3 bases at V and 3 bases at J; junction bases unmatched: 9. CDR3 loop: CATSSDRTSGGADYNEQFF. The CDR3 DNA reads as TGTGCCACCAGCAGCGACCGGACTAGCGGGGGGGCTGACTACAATGAGCAGTTCTTC.

This clone was seen just once. The rearrangement joins TRBV9 to TRBJ1-1; D may be TRBD1 (6 bases). This CDR3 spans 16 amino acids. The V end was cut by 0 bases, the J end by 1 base, with 13 bases between. Germline assignment: CDR1 SGDLS and CDR2 YYNGEE. The CDR3 bases are TGTGCCAGCAGCGTAGTCGGTCCGACAGGGAACACTGAAGCTTTCTTT. Translating it yields CASSVVGPTGNTEAFF.

The rearrangement links TRBV5-6 to TRBJ1-6, with a possible D match to TRBD1 (6 bases). The length of the CDR3 is 14 residues. V gave up 3 bases and J gave up 9 bases, with 13 bases separating them. The germline V gene encodes CDR1 SGHDT and CDR2 YYEEEE. The CDR3 DNA reads TGTGCCAGCAGCTCCAGGGGCTTGCGTTCACCCCTCCACTTT. This translates into CASSSRGLRSPLHF.

The chain recombines TRBV27 with TRBJ2-2, with D perhaps assigned TRBD1 or TRBD2 (5 bases each). Trimming stripped 2 bases from V and 7 bases from J, with 23 bases between. CDR1 MNHEY and CDR2 SMNVEV come from the germline V gene (reference sequence). The CDR3 consists of 18 residues. CDR3 loop: CASSLRGGPGRLFGELFF. The DNA of the CDR3 is TGTGCCAGCAGTTTAAGGGGTGGTCCGGGACGCCTTTTCGGGGAGCTGTTTTTT.

The J gene is TRBJ2-1, the V gene TRBV6-1; 7 bases match TRBD2. V gave up 5 bases and J gave up 8 bases; unmatched junction bases: 3. There are 12 residues in the CDR3. CDR1 is MNHNS and CDR2 is SASEGT in the germline V gene. For the CDR3, the DNA is TGTGCCAGCAGTTTCGCGGGGGATGAGCAGTTCTTC. As protein: CASSFAGDEQFF.

The rearrangement uses TRBV11-3 and TRBJ2-5; D tentatively reads TRBD1 or TRBD2 (5 bases each). V was pared by 3 bases and J by 4 bases, with 15 bases between. The CDR3 sequence is 15 residues long. Germline V CDR1 and CDR2: SGHNT, YENEEA. The CDR3 region has the DNA TGTGCCAGCAGCTTGATACCCCAGGGAGCAGAGACCCAGTACTTC. As protein: CASSLIPQGAETQYF.

This rearrangement joins TRBV30 to TRBJ2-3; D possibly corresponds to TRBD1 (6 bases). Trimming shortened V by 0 bases and J by 2 bases, and 12 bases separated the two germline ends. The V gene's germline CDR1 is GTSNPN and CDR2 SVGIG (reference sequence). The CDR3 has 15 amino acids. The CDR3 sequence: CAWSVEQGSTDTQYF. CDR3 DNA sequence: TGTGCCTGGAGTGTTGAACAGGGCTCCACAGATACGCAGTATTTT. The full variable domain, in which reference TRBV30 and TRBJ2-3 provide the parts outside the CDR3, is SQTIHQWPATLVQPVGSPLSLECTVEGTSNPNLYWYRQAAGRGLQLLFYSVGIGQISSEVPQNLSASRPQDRQFILSSKKLLLSDSGFYLCAWSVEQGSTDTQYFGPGTRLTVL.

This clone was seen only a few times. Other DNA sequences in the sample encode the same CDR3. The chain couples TRBV5-6 to TRBJ2-3; 8 bases align to TRBD1. Germline CDR1 and CDR2: SGHDT and YYEEEE. V lost 1 base and J lost 3; bases outside the gene matches: 7. The CDR3 runs 16 residues. CDR3 DNA sequence: TGTGCCAGCAGCTTGAGGGGTGGACAGGGAACAGATACGCAGTATTTT. Encoded protein: CASSLRGGQGTDTQYF.

As for this clone: Other DNA sequences within the sample encode an identical CDR3. The J gene is TRBJ1-5, the V gene TRBV19; 10 bases align to TRBD1. The germline V gene has CDR1 LNHDA and CDR2 SQIVND (reference sequence). The CDR3 runs 14 residues. With 5 bases clipped from V and 2 bases from J, the junction kept 0 bases outside the gene matches. The CDR3 loop is CASSGTGGNQPQHF. CDR3 coding DNA: TGTGCCAGTAGTGGGACAGGGGGCAATCAGCCCCAGCATTTT. Supplemented by reference TRBV19 and TRBJ1-5, the full variable domain reads DGGITQSPKYLFRKEGQNVTLSCEQNLNHDAMYWYRQDPGQGLRLIYYSQIVNDFQKGDIAEGYSVSREKKESFPLTVTSAQKNPTAFYLCASSGTGGNQPQHFGDGTRLSIL.

V gene TRBV15 combines with J gene TRBJ2-7; no reliable D call. Trimming shortened V by 5 bases and J by 5 bases, and 19 bases separated the two germline ends. This CDR3 comprises 15 residues. Germline V gene lookup returns CDR1 LNHNV and CDR2 YYDKDF (reference sequence). CDR3 DNA: TGTGCCACCAGCCACCCTACCACAGAAACCCACGAGCAGTACTTC. Translating it yields CATSHPTTETHEQYF.

This chain connects TRBV28 to TRBJ1-1, with D tentatively TRBD1 (6 bases). The CDR3 length is 15 residues. Trimming left V 5 bases short and J 3 bases short, with 16 bases between. The germline CDR1 and CDR2 sequences are MDHEN and SYDVKM. The CDR3 nucleotides are TGTGCCAGCAGTCAAGGGACATCCGGCTACACTGAAGCTTTCTTT. Its protein is CASSQGTSGYTEAFF.

DNA for the CDR3: TGTGCCAGCAGTTTAGGTCCAGGGGTCAATGAGCAGTTCTTC. Encoded protein: CASSLGPGVNEQFF. V is TRBV28 and J is TRBJ2-1; perhaps TRBD1 as D (6 bases). This CDR3 is built from 14 residues. Germline loops: CDR1 MDHEN, CDR2 SYDVKM. With 2 bases removed from V and 6 bases from J, the gap between germline ends came to 11 bases.

The rearrangement joins TRBV21-1 to TRBJ1-5. TRBV21-1 is termed a pseudogene. The CDR3 sequence is 13 residues long. The CDR3 DNA reads as TGTGCCAGCAGCAAATTTAGAGATCAGCCCCAGCATTTT. It is translated as CASSKFRDQPQHF.

This chain connects TRBV9 to TRBJ2-5, with D perhaps matching TRBD2 (7 bases). Germline values: CDR1 SGDLS, CDR2 YYNGEE. The length of the CDR3 is 14 residues. Between the trimmed V and J ends, which lost 10 bases and 2 bases, there was a span of 18 bases. CDR3 sequence reads: CALGGLAVQETQYF. DNA for the CDR3: TGTGCCCTAGGGGGGCTAGCGGTTCAAGAGACCCAGTACTTC.

This chain joins TRBV9 and TRBJ2-1; no definite D call. CDR1 and CDR2 (germline): SGDLS, YYNGEE. The V and J ends lost 0 bases and 10 bases respectively, with 11 bases between them. The CDR3 is 13 amino acids. The CDR3: CASSVVGGWEQFF. CDR3 bases: TGTGCCAGCAGCGTAGTTGGCGGTTGGGAGCAGTTCTTC. Full variable domain (missing parts from reference TRBV9 and TRBJ2-1): DSGVTQTPKHLITATGQRVTLRCSPRSGDLSVYWYQQSLDQGLQFLIQYYNGEERAKGNILERFSAQQFPDLHSELNLSSLELGDSALYFCASSVVGGWEQFFGPGTRLTVL.

This clone was seen only once. This chain links TRBV5-1 with TRBJ1-1, with TRBD1 identical over 8 bases. The CDR3 is 13 residues long. The germline gives CDR1 SGHRS, CDR2 YFSETQ. V trimming: 4 bases; J trimming: 4 bases; junction bases outside the gene matches: 3. The CDR3 sequence is CASSQGAGTEAFF. The CDR3 nucleotides are TGCGCCAGCAGCCAGGGGGCCGGCACTGAAGCTTTCTTT.

V gene TRBV28 combines with J gene TRBJ1-2, with D possibly being TRBD1 (5 bases). V gave up 7 bases and J gave up 4 bases, with 19 bases separating them. This CDR3 has 15 residues. Germline CDR1 and CDR2: MDHEN and SYDVKM. For the CDR3, the DNA is TGTGCCAGCACCATGAGTGGGACGTTGACCTATGGCTACACCTTC. Protein: CASTMSGTLTYGYTF.

This clone appeared a few times. The rearrangement links TRBV5-6 to TRBJ1-6; possibly TRBD1 for D (6 bases). The CDR3 runs to 15 residues. V lost 7 bases and J lost 8, with 19 bases in between. Per germline, CDR1 SGHDT and CDR2 YYEEEE. CDR3 in DNA: TGTGCCAGCTCTCAGGGGACTTACCCTTATTCACCCCTCCACTTT. It is translated as CASSQGTYPYSPLHF.

J is TRBJ2-7 and V is TRBV9; 7 positions match TRBD1. The V gene's germline CDR1 is SGDLS and CDR2 YYNGEE. The V and J ends lost 3 bases and 6 bases, in that order; junction bases with no gene match: 6. The CDR3 has 13 amino acids. The CDR3 DNA is TGTGCCAGCAGCGGACAGGGAGTCGGCGAGCAGTACTTC. It encodes CASSGQGVGEQYF.